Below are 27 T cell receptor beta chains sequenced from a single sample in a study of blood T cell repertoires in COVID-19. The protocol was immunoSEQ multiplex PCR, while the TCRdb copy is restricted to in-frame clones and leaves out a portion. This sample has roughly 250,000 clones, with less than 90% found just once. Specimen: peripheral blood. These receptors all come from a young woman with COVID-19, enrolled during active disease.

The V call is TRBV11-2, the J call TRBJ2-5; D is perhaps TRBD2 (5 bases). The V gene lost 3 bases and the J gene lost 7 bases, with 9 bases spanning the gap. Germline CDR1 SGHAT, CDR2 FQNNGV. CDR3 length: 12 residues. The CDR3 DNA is TGTGCCAGCAGCTTGCGGACTGGGACCCAGTACTTC. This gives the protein CASSLRTGTQYF.

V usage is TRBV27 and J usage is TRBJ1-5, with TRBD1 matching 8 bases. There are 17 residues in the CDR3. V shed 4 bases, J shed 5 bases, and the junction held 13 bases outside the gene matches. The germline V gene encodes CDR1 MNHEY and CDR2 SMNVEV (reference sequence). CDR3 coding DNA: TGTGCCAGCAGTTCAACTGGCCACAGGGGGTTCGATCAGCCCCAGCATTTT. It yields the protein CASSSTGHRGFDQPQHF.

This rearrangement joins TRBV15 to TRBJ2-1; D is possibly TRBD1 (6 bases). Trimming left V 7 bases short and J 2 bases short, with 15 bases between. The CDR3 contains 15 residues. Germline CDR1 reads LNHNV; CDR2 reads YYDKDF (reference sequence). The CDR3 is CATTFTGMAYNEQFF. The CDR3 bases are TGTGCCACCACCTTCACAGGGATGGCCTACAATGAGCAGTTCTTC.

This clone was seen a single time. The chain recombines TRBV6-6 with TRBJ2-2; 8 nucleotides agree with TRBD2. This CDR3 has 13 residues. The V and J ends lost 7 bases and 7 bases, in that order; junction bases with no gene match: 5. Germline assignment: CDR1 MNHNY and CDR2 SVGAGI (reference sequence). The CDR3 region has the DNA TGTGCCAGCACGAAGCGGGGGAACGGGGAGCTGTTTTTT. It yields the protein CASTKRGNGELFF.

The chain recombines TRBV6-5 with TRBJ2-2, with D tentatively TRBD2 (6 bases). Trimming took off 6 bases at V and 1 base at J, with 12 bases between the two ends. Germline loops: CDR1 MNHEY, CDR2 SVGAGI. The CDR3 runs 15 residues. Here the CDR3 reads CASSPPGVNTGELFF. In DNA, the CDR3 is TGTGCCAGCAGCCCGCCGGGAGTGAACACCGGGGAGCTGTTTTTT.

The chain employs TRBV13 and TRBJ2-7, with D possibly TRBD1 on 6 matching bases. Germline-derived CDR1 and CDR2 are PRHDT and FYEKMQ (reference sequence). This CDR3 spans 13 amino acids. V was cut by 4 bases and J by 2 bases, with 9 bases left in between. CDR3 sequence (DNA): TGTGCCAGCAGCTCCCGGGACACCTACGAGCAGTACTTC. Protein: CASSSRDTYEQYF.

The CDR3 reads CASSSLTGTGNVGYTF. The CDR3, as DNA: TGCGCCAGCAGCTCCCTGACCGGGACAGGGAATGTCGGCTACACCTTC. The J gene is TRBJ1-2, the V gene TRBV5-1, with TRBD1 identical over 9 bases. Trimming cost V 3 bases and J 8 bases; bases outside gene matches: 14. The CDR3 totals 16 residues. Germline CDR1 SGHRS, CDR2 YFSETQ. The whole variable domain, remainder taken from reference TRBV5-1 and TRBJ1-2, is KAGVTQTPRYLIKTRGQQVTLSCSPISGHRSVSWYQQTPGQGLQFLFEYFSETQRNKGNFPGRFSGRQFSNSRSEMNVSTLELGDSALYLCASSSLTGTGNVGYTFGSGTRLTVV.

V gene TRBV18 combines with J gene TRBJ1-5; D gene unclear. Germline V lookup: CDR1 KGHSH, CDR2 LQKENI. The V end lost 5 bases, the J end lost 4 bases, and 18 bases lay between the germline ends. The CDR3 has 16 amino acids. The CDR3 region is CASSSQSSRRNQPQHF. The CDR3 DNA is TGTGCCAGCTCATCACAGTCCTCGAGGAGGAATCAGCCCCAGCATTTT.

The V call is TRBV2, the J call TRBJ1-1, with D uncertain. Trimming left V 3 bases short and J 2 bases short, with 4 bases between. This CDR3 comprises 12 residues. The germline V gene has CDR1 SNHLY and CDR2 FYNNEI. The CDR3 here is CASSDSNTEAFF. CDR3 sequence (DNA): TGTGCCAGCAGTGACAGTAACACTGAAGCTTTCTTT. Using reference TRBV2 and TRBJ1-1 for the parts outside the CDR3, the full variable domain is EPEVTQTPSHQVTQMGQEVILRCVPISNHLYFYWYRQILGQKVEFLVSFYNNEISEKSEIFDDQFSVERPDGSNFTLKIRSTKLEDSAMYFCASSDSNTEAFFGQGTRLTVV.

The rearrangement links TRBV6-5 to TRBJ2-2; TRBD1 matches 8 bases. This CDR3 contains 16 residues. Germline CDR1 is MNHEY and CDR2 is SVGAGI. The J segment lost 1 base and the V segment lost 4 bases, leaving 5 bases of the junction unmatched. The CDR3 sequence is CASSSRGTGNTGELFF. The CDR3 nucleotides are TGTGCCAGCAGTTCAAGGGGGACAGGGAACACCGGGGAGCTGTTTTTT.

The DNA of the CDR3 is TGTGCCAGCTCTTTATCTCCCCAGCATTTT. It is translated as CASSLSPQHF. This chain joins TRBV2 and TRBJ1-5; the D is unclear. V was shortened by 8 bases and J by 10 bases, with 9 bases between the two germline ends. Germline-derived CDR1 and CDR2 are SNHLY and FYNNEI. The CDR3 spans 10 residues.

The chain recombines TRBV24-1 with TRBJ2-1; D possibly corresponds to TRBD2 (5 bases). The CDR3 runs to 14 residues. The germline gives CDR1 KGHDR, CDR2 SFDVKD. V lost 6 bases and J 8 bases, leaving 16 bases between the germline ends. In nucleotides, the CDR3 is TGTGCCACCAGTCCCGGTCTTCGGGGTGATGAGCAGTTCTTC. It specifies CATSPGLRGDEQFF.

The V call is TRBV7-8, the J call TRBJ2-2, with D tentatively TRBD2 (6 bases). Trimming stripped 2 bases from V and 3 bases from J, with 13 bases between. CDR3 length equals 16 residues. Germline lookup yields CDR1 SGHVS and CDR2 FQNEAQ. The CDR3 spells CASSLKGLAYTGELFF. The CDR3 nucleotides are TGTGCCAGCAGCTTAAAGGGTCTAGCGTACACCGGGGAGCTGTTTTTT.

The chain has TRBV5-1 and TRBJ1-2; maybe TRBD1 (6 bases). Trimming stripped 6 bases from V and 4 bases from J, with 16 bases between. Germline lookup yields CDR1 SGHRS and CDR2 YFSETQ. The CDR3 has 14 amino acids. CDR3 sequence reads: CASKEVQGFYGYTF. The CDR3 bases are TGCGCCAGCAAGGAGGTTCAGGGGTTCTATGGCTACACCTTC. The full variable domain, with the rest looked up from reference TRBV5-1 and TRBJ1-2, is KAGVTQTPRYLIKTRGQQVTLSCSPISGHRSVSWYQQTPGQGLQFLFEYFSETQRNKGNFPGRFSGRQFSNSRSEMNVSTLELGDSALYLCASKEVQGFYGYTFGSGTRLTVV.

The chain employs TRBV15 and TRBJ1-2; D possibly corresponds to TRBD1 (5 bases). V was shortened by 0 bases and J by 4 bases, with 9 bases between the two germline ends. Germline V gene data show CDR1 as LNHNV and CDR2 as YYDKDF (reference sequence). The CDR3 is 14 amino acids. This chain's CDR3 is CATSRDPTAYGYTF. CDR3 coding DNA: TGTGCCACCAGCAGAGATCCGACAGCCTATGGCTACACCTTC.

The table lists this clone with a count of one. CDR3 in amino acids: CASSLSGRVGTEAFF. DNA of the CDR3: TGTGCCAGCAGTTTATCGGGCAGGGTAGGAACTGAAGCTTTCTTT. The rearrangement uses TRBV27 and TRBJ1-1; a possible D gene is TRBD1 (5 bases). The CDR3 totals 15 residues. The germline V gene encodes CDR1 MNHEY and CDR2 SMNVEV (reference sequence). V lost 0 bases and J 5 bases, leaving 13 bases between the germline ends.

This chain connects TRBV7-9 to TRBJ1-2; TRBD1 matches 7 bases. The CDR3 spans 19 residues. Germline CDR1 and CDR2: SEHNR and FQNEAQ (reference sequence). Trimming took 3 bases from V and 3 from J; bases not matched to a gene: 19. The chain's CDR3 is CASSFSGWVTGMGDYGYTF. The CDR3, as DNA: TGTGCCAGCAGCTTCAGTGGATGGGTGACAGGGATGGGGGACTATGGCTACACCTTC.

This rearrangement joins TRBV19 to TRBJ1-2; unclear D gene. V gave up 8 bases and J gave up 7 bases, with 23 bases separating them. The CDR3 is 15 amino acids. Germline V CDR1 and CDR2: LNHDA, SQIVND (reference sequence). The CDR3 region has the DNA TGTGCCAGTGAGGACGGGAGGAATCTCCCGGGTGGCTACACCTTC. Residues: CASEDGRNLPGGYTF.

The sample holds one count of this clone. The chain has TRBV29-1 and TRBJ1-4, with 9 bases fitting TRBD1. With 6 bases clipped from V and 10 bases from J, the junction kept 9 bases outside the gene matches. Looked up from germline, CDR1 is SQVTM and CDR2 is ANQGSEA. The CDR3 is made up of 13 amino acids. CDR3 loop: CSVGGDRDAKLFF. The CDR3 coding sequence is TGCAGCGTGGGGGGGGACAGGGATGCAAAACTGTTTTTT.

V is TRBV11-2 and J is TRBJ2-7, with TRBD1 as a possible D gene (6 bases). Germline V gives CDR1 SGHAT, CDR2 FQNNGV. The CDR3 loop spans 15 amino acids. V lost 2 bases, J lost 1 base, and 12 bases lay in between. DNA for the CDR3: TGTGCCAGCAGCTTACAGGGGCTACCTTCCTACGAGCAGTACTTC. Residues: CASSLQGLPSYEQYF.

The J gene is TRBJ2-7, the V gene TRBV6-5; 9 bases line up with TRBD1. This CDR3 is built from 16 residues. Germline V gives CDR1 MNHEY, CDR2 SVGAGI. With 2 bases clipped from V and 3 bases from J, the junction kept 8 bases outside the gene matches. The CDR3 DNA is TGTGCCAGCAGTTACGCCATGGGGACAGGGATCTACGAGCAGTACTTC. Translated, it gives CASSYAMGTGIYEQYF.

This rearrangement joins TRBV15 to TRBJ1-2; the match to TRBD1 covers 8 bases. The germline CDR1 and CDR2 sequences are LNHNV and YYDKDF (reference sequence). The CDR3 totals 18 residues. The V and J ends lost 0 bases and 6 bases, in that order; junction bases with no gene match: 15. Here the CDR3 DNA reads TGTGCCACCAGCAGAGACCGAAACCAGGACAGGGAGTATAATGGCTACACCTTC. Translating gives CATSRDRNQDREYNGYTF.

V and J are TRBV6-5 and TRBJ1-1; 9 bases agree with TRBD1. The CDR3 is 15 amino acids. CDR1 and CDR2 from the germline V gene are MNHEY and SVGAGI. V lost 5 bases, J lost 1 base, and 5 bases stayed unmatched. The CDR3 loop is CASSQGGQGNTEAFF. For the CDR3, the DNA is TGTGCCAGCAGTCAGGGGGGACAGGGGAACACTGAAGCTTTCTTT.

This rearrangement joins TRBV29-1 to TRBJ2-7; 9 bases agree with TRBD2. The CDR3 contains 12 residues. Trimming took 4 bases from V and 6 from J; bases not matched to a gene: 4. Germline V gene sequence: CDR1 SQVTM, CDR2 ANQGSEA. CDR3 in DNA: TGCAGCGTTGGGCGGGGGGGCAGCGAGCAGTACTTC. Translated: CSVGRGGSEQYF.

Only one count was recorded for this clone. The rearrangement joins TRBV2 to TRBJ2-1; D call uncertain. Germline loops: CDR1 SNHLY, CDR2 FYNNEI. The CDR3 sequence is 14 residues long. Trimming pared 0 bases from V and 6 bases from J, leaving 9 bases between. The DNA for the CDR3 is TGTGCCAGCAGTGAAGCTCCTATGAGCAATGAGCAGTTCTTC. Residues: CASSEAPMSNEQFF.

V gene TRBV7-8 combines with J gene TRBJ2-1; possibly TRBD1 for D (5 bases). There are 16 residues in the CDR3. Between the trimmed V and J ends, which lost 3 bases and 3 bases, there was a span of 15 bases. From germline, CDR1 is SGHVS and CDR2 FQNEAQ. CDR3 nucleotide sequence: TGTGCCAGCAGCTTTATCCCGGCAGGGTTCTACAATGAGCAGTTCTTC. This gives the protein CASSFIPAGFYNEQFF.

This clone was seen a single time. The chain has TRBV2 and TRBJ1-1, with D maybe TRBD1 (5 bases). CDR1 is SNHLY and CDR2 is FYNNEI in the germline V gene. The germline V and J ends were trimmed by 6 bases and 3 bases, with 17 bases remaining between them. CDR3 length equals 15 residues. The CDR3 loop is CASSVGGGEYTEAFF. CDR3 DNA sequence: TGTGCCAGCAGCGTGGGCGGGGGAGAGTACACTGAAGCTTTCTTT. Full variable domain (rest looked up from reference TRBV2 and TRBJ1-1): EPEVTQTPSHQVTQMGQEVILRCVPISNHLYFYWYRQILGQKVEFLVSFYNNEISEKSEIFDDQFSVERPDGSNFTLKIRSTKLEDSAMYFCASSVGGGEYTEAFFGQGTRLTVV.